This T cell receptor beta chain appears in the sequencing data of a study of shared clonotypes between healthy human individuals. Data came from immunoSEQ multiplex PCR; TCRdb stores just in-frame clones and leaves some out. Among some 480,000 clones listed, 70% to 85% were seen once. Trimming shortened V by 2 bases and J by 6 bases, and 20 bases separated the two germline ends. The CDR3 extends over 17 amino acids. From germline, CDR1 is SGHNT and CDR2 YYREEE (reference sequence). The rearrangement uses TRBV5-4 and TRBJ2-2; D may be TRBD2 (6 bases). What was sequenced was PBMCs. The origin of this receptor is a woman aged 35 to 49 in good health. Some clones in this sample may be carry-over from other donors' samples. CDR3 sequence (DNA): TGTGCCAGCAGCTTTCGCCCGACTAGATTGTTGGCCGGGGAGCTGTTTTTT. Protein product: CASSFRPTRLLAGELFF.